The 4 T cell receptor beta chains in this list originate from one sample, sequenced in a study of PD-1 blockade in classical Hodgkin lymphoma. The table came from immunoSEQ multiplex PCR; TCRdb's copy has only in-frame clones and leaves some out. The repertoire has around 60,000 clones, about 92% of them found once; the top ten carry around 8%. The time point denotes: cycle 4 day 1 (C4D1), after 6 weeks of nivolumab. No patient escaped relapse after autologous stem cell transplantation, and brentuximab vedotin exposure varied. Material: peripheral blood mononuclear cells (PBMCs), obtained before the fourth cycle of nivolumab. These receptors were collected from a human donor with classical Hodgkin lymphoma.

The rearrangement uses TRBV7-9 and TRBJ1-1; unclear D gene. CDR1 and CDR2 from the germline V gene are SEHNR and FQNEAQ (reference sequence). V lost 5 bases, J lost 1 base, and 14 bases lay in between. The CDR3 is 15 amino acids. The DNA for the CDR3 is TGTGCCAGCAGCAGCTTAGACATGCGGAACACTGAAGCTTTCTTT. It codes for CASSSLDMRNTEAFF.

CDR3 sequence (DNA): TGTGCCAGCAGCTTATCCGGGACCCCCACAGATACGCAGTATTTT. This gives the protein CASSLSGTPTDTQYF. The chain has TRBV7-9 and TRBJ2-3; D may correspond to TRBD1 or TRBD2 (5 bases each). V lost 2 bases and J 2 bases, leaving 11 bases between the germline ends. Germline CDR1 reads SEHNR; CDR2 reads FQNEAQ (reference sequence). This CDR3 has 15 amino acids.

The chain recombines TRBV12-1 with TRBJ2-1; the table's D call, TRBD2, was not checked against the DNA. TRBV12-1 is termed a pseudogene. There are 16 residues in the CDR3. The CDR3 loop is CASSSSRTVGGNEQFF. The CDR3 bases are TGTGCCAGCAGCTCTTCCAGGACGGTCGGGGGGAATGAGCAGTTCTTC.

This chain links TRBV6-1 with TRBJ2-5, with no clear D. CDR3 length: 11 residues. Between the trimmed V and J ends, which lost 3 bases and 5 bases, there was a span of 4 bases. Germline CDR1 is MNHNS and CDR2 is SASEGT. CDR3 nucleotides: TGTGCCAGCAGTGAGTCGGAGACCCAGTACTTC. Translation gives CASSESETQYF.